The 11 T cell receptor beta chains in this list originate from one sample, sequenced in a study of HIV-infected patients and healthy controls. Whole blood was used without fractionation, so all unsorted peripheral T cells were included. Alpha and beta constant-region primers primed reverse transcription of around 0.5 ug RNA. Separate chain-specific third strand synthesis with multiplexing indices produced the alpha and beta libraries. TCRdb re-called the 5' RACE reads through MiXCR, storing one row per CDR3 protein. The repertoire holds 11,000 or so distinct CDR3 sequences, with 5% to 6.5% as singletons. The source material was blood. Receptors originate from an adult in good health.

This clonotype has just a few counts. The rearrangement links TRBV6-5 to TRBJ2-1; no clear D gene. The CDR3 sequence is 12 residues long. The germline CDR1 and CDR2 sequences are MNHEY and SVGAGI. The V end was cut by 5 bases, the J end by 9 bases, with 11 bases between. The CDR3 DNA reads as TGTGCCAGCAGTCCTGAGTGGGGTGAGCAGTTCTTC. This gives the protein CASSPEWGEQFF.

By its share, this clonotype is medium-sized. This chain links TRBV30 with TRBJ2-5; D possibly corresponds to TRBD2 (5 bases). Germline-derived CDR1 and CDR2 are GTSNPN and SVGIG (reference sequence). The CDR3 runs 16 residues. The V and J ends lost 3 bases and 1 base respectively, with 18 bases between them. In DNA, the CDR3 is TGTGCCTGGAGCCTTAAAGCGGCAGCAATCCAAGAGACCCAGTACTTC. It encodes CAWSLKAAAIQETQYF. The whole variable domain, remainder taken from reference TRBV30 and TRBJ2-5, is SQTIHQWPATLVQPVGSPLSLECTVEGTSNPNLYWYRQAAGRGLQLLFYSVGIGQISSEVPQNLSASRPQDRQFILSSKKLLLSDSGFYLCAWSLKAAAIQETQYFGPGTRLLVL.

This clonotype came up many times. The chain recombines TRBV27 with TRBJ1-6; D unclear. CDR1 is MNHEY and CDR2 is SMNVEV in the germline V gene (reference sequence). Trimming cost V 5 bases and J 10 bases, with 24 bases left between them. This CDR3 region has 17 residues. CDR3 region: CASSPSSFTEFSSPLHF. In DNA, the CDR3 is TGTGCCAGCAGTCCCTCCTCTTTCACAGAATTTTCGTCACCCCTCCACTTT.

This clonotype is categorized as medium-sized. This sequence joins TRBV6-5 and TRBJ1-5, with a weak D call TRBD1 (6 bases). Germline values: CDR1 MNHEY, CDR2 SVGAGI. The CDR3 contains 14 residues. Trimming left V 5 bases short and J 3 bases short, with 11 bases between. The CDR3 region is CASSLQGLNQPQHF. CDR3 in DNA: TGTGCCAGCAGTCTACAGGGCCTCAATCAGCCCCAGCATTTT.

This clonotype was seen many times. The chain recombines TRBV7-2 with TRBJ1-2; 7 positions match TRBD1. V shed 1 base, J shed 0 bases, and the junction held 2 bases outside the gene matches. Germline CDR1 is SGHTA and CDR2 is FQGNSA. The CDR3 runs to 15 residues. The CDR3 DNA sequence: TGTGCCAGCAGCTTAGAAGGGACAGCTAACTATGGCTACACCTTC. It translates to CASSLEGTANYGYTF.

This clonotype came up many times. The chain combines TRBV12-3 or TRBV12-4 with TRBJ2-5; 14 bases are a match to TRBD2. This CDR3 contains 15 residues. The V and J ends lost 6 bases and 6 bases, in that order; junction bases with no gene match: 6. The CDR3 coding sequence is TGTGCCAGCAGCCCCGGACTAGCGGGGGGACAGACCCAGTACTTC. Its translation is CASSPGLAGGQTQYF.

This clonotype was detected many times. This rearrangement joins TRBV12-3 or TRBV12-4 to TRBJ2-1, with TRBD2 identical over 9 bases. The CDR3 runs to 15 residues. V lost 5 bases to trimming and J lost 8 bases; unmatched junction nucleotides: 10. CDR3 sequence (DNA): TGTGCCAGCAGTCCGCGGGGGGGCAATGATTATGAGCAGTTCTTC. Amino acid sequence: CASSPRGGNDYEQFF.

This clonotype is classed as medium-sized. The chain uses TRBV16 and TRBJ2-1, with D unclear. The CDR3 runs 11 residues. The V and J ends lost 0 bases and 6 bases respectively, with 0 bases between them. Germline V gene sequence: CDR1 KGHSY, CDR2 FQNENV. In DNA form, the CDR3 reads TGTGCCAGCAGCCAATCCAATGAGCAGTTCTTC. This sequence encodes CASSQSNEQFF.

By share, this clonotype ranks as medium-sized (0.01 to 0.1%). The chain recombines TRBV29-1 with TRBJ2-5; D perhaps matches TRBD2 (6 bases). Germline V gene lookup returns CDR1 SQVTM and CDR2 ANQGSEA. Trimming took off 4 bases at V and 2 bases at J, with 11 bases between the two ends. This CDR3 comprises 13 residues. This chain's CDR3 is CSVASRGQETQYF. CDR3 bases: TGCAGCGTTGCATCCCGGGGGCAAGAGACCCAGTACTTC.

By share, this clonotype counts as medium-sized. This chain uses TRBV7-6 with TRBJ2-1, with 10 bases matching TRBD2. The CDR3 has 15 residues. Germline trimming cut 1 base from V and 11 bases from J; bases unmatched to any gene: 8. Germline-derived CDR1 and CDR2 are SGHVS and FNYEAQ. CDR3 protein: CASSLVGLAGEKQFF. Here the CDR3 DNA reads TGTGCCAGCAGCTTAGTCGGTCTAGCGGGGGAGAAGCAGTTCTTC.

This clonotype has ten or more counts. The chain carries TRBV29-1 and TRBJ1-2; D is undetermined. The CDR3 runs to 14 residues. Germline values: CDR1 SQVTM, CDR2 ANQGSEA. Trimming stripped 0 bases from V and 7 bases from J, with 15 bases between. The CDR3 loop is CSVEDVVGSGGYTF. The DNA of the CDR3 is TGCAGCGTTGAAGATGTGGTGGGTTCCGGTGGCTACACCTTC.